This is a list of T cell receptor beta chains from one sample in a study of OX40 agonist ivuxolimab in advanced cancers. Data came from immunoSEQ multiplex PCR; TCRdb stores just in-frame clones and leaves some out. The table has just under 80,000 clones, 80% to 90% seen once. The material was CD4+ or CD8+ T cells sorted from blood, obtained in a trial of the OX40 agonist ivuxolimab. The receptors stem from an adult with an advanced solid tumor such as melanoma, head and neck, liver or kidney cancer. Both conserved end residues are part of each CDR3. Each record gives: J gene, V gene, clone size, D gene, CDR3 protein, CDR3 DNA. The D gene is left open where the match is weak. Expanded clones get a size class; other rows say once, few or many, or leave the size out.

J: TRBJ2-5; V: TRBV7-6; size: -; D: -; CDR3: CASTGPGGFQETQYF; DNA: TGTGCCAGCACCGGACCTGGGGGTTTCCAAGAGACCCAGTACTTC
J: TRBJ2-2; V: TRBV4-3; size: few; D: -; CDR3: CASSQEGDPNTGELFF; DNA: TGCGCCAGCAGCCAAGAGGGCGATCCGAACACCGGGGAGCTGTTTTTT
J: TRBJ2-7; V: TRBV5-1; size: -; D: TRBD1; CDR3: CASSWTGDHEQYF; DNA: TGCGCCAGCAGCTGGACAGGGGACCACGAGCAGTACTTC
J: TRBJ1-1; V: TRBV19; size: -; D: TRBD1; CDR3: CASGQGRNTEAFF; DNA: TGTGCCAGCGGACAGGGGCGGAACACTGAAGCTTTCTTT
J: TRBJ2-2; V: TRBV11-2; size: -; D: TRBD2; CDR3: CASSWGLAGYNTGELFF; DNA: TGTGCCAGCAGCTGGGGGCTAGCGGGGTATAACACCGGGGAGCTGTTTTTT
J: TRBJ2-7; V: TRBV6-5; size: -; D: -; CDR3: CASSPRGGGMGEQYF; DNA: TGTGCCAGCAGCCCCCGGGGAGGGGGTATGGGCGAGCAGTACTTC
J: TRBJ2-5; V: TRBV20-1; size: -; D: -; CDR3: CSVSLQETQYF; DNA: TGCAGTGTTTCGCTACAAGAGACCCAGTACTTC
J: TRBJ2-1; V: TRBV29-1; size: -; D: TRBD2; CDR3: CSVAIAGGYYNEQFF; DNA: TGCAGCGTGGCAATAGCGGGGGGATATTACAATGAGCAGTTCTTC
J: TRBJ1-2; V: TRBV5-1; size: -; D: TRBD1; CDR3: CASSRTGSENYGYTF; DNA: TGCGCCAGCAGCCGGACAGGATCTGAAAACTATGGCTACACCTTC
J: TRBJ1-5; V: TRBV7-2; size: -; D: TRBD1; CDR3: CASSPRSGTGSNQPQHF; DNA: TGTGCCAGCAGTCCGCGATCCGGGACAGGGAGCAATCAGCCCCAGCATTTT
J: TRBJ1-2; V: TRBV25-1; size: -; D: -; CDR3: CASSEWRGDYGYTF; DNA: TGTGCCAGCAGTGAATGGAGAGGGGACTATGGCTACACCTTC
J: TRBJ1-1; V: TRBV30; size: -; D: -; CDR3: CAWRSLAGASNTEAFF; DNA: TGTGCCTGGAGGTCGCTGGCGGGGGCTTCGAACACTGAAGCTTTCTTT
J: TRBJ2-5; V: TRBV5-1; size: few; D: TRBD1; CDR3: CASSLVAGTGAGTQYF; DNA: TGCGCCAGCAGCTTGGTCGCGGGGACAGGGGCCGGGACCCAGTACTTC
J: TRBJ1-1; V: TRBV5-1; size: once; D: -; CDR3: CASSLPGHTTEAFF; DNA: TGCGCCAGCAGCCTGCCGGGACACACAACTGAAGCTTTCTTT
J: TRBJ1-4; V: TRBV29-1; size: -; D: -; CDR3: CRTWTEEITNEKLFF; DNA: TGCAGGACATGGACAGAGGAAATAACTAATGAAAAACTGTTTTTT
J: TRBJ1-1; V: TRBV25-1; size: -; D: TRBD1; CDR3: CASSIFTGQSRQVIF; DNA: TGTGCCAGCAGTATTTTTACGGGACAGTCAAGGCAGGTTATCTTT
J: TRBJ2-1; V: TRBV6-5; size: -; D: -; CDR3: CASSYDDEQFF; DNA: TGTGCCAGCAGTTATGACGATGAGCAGTTCTTC
J: TRBJ2-5; V: TRBV5-1; size: -; D: -; CDR3: CASSLAGAVQETQYF; DNA: TGCGCCAGCAGCTTGGCAGGGGCGGTCCAAGAGACCCAGTACTTC
J: TRBJ1-1; V: TRBV18; size: -; D: -; CDR3: CASSPAMWGGRTEAFF; DNA: TGTGCCAGCTCACCAGCAATGTGGGGGGGGAGGACTGAAGCTTTCTTT
J: TRBJ1-2; V: TRBV30; size: -; D: TRBD1; CDR3: CAWRRTGQTYGYTF; DNA: TGTGCCTGGAGACGGACAGGGCAGACCTATGGCTACACCTTC
J: TRBJ2-3; V: TRBV6-5; size: -; D: TRBD1; CDR3: CASSSYDRGLADTQYF; DNA: TGTGCCAGCAGTTCCTACGACAGGGGGCTAGCAGATACGCAGTATTTT
J: TRBJ2-7; V: TRBV10-3; size: -; D: TRBD1; CDR3: CAISDLRTGRYEQYF; DNA: TGTGCCATCAGTGACCTCCGGACAGGGAGGTACGAGCAGTACTTC
J: TRBJ2-7; V: TRBV9; size: -; D: TRBD1; CDR3: CASSVEGTGYDEQYF; DNA: TGTGCCAGCAGCGTAGAAGGGACAGGGTATGACGAGCAGTACTTC
J: TRBJ1-2; V: TRBV6-5; size: -; D: -; CDR3: CASTKQGPFNYGYTF; DNA: TGTGCCAGCACCAAACAGGGCCCCTTTAACTATGGCTACACCTTC
J: TRBJ1-2; V: TRBV4-3; size: -; D: TRBD1; CDR3: CASSQQATGDYGYTF; DNA: TGCGCCAGCAGCCAACAAGCGACAGGGGACTATGGCTACACCTTC
J: TRBJ2-1; V: TRBV19; size: -; D: TRBD1; CDR3: CASSYGQGYNEQFF; DNA: TGTGCCAGTAGTTATGGACAGGGCTACAATGAGCAGTTCTTC
J: TRBJ1-3; V: TRBV29-1; size: -; D: TRBD1; CDR3: CSVDPTGGGNTIYF; DNA: TGCAGCGTTGATCCTACAGGGGGAGGAAACACCATATATTTT
J: TRBJ2-7; V: TRBV6-1; size: -; D: TRBD1; CDR3: CASSEWGRGSPYEQYF; DNA: TGTGCCAGCAGTGAATGGGGCAGGGGGTCCCCCTACGAGCAGTACTTC
J: TRBJ2-2; V: TRBV5-8; size: -; D: -; CDR3: CASSLVRRSGTGELFF; DNA: TGTGCCAGCAGCTTAGTCCGGAGAAGCGGCACCGGGGAGCTGTTTTTT
J: TRBJ1-2; V: TRBV7-9; size: -; D: TRBD1; CDR3: CASSHPPGQEVYGYTF; DNA: TGTGCCAGCAGCCACCCTCCGGGACAGGAGGTCTATGGCTACACCTTC